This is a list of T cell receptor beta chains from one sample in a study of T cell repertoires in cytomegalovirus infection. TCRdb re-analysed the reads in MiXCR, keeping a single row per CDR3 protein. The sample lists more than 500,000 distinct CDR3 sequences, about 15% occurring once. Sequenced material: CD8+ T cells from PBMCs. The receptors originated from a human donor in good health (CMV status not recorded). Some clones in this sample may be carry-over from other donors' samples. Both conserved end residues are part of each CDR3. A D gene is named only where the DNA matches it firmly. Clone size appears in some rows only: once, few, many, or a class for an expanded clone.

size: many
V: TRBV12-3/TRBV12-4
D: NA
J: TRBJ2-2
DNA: TGTGCCAGCAGTCCTAGACAGGACGCGAACACCGGGGAGCTGTTTTTT
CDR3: CASSPRQDANTGELFF

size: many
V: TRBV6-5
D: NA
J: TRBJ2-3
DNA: TGTGCCAGCAGCCCCGGGGAGGACACAGATACGCAGTATTTT
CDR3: CASSPGEDTDTQYF

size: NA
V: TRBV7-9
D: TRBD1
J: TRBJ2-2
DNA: TGTGCCAGCAGCCGTCCCGGGACAGGGAACGGGGAGCTGTTTTTT
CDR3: CASSRPGTGNGELFF

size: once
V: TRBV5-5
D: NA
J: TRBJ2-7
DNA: TGTGCCAGCAGCTTACTAGGGTTCTCCTACGAGCAGTACTTC
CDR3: CASSLLGFSYEQYF

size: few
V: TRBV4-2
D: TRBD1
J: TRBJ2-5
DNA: TGTGCCAGCAGCCAAGCTTGGACAGGCCAAGAGACCCAGTACTTC
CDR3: CASSQAWTGQETQYF

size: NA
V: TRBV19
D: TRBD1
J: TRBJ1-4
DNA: TGTGCCAGTAGTATCCAGGGACAGACCGGGGTTGCAACTAATGAAAAACTGTTTTTT
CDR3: CASSIQGQTGVATNEKLFF

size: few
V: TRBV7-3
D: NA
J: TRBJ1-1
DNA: TGTGCCAGCAGGGAGAAGGGGAACACTGAAGCTTTCTTT
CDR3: CASREKGNTEAFF

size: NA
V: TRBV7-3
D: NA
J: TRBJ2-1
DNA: TGTGCCAGCAGCTCCCGGGGGAGAGAGCAGTTCTTC
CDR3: CASSSRGREQFF

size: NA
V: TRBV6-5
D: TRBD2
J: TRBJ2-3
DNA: TGTGCCAGCAGTCTAGCGGGAGCCCCAGATACGCAGTATTTT
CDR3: CASSLAGAPDTQYF

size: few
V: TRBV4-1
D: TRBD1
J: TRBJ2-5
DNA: TGCGCCAGCAGCCAACATAACAGGGGATTGTACCAAGAGACCCAGTACTTC
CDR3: CASSQHNRGLYQETQYF

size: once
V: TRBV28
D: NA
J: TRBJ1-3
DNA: TGTGCCAGCAGTGAGCAGTCAAGCTCTGGAAACACCATATATTTT
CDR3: CASSEQSSSGNTIYF

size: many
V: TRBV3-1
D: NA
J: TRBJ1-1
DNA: TGTGCCAGCAGCCAAGATTGGCGGGGATCGAACACTGAAGCTTTCTTT
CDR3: CASSQDWRGSNTEAFF

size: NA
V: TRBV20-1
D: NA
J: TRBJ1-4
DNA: TGCAGTGCTACCGGAGCTCGCTTGGGGGAAAAACTGTTTTTT
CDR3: CSATGARLGEKLFF

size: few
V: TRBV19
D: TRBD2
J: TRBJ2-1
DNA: TGTGCCAGTAGTATAGCTTCTCGGCGGGAGCTGGTCAATGAGCAGTTCTTC
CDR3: CASSIASRRELVNEQFF

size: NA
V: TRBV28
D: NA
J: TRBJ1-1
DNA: TGTGCCAGCACCGAAACTTCCCGCGCTGAAGATTTCTTT
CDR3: CASTETSRAEDFF

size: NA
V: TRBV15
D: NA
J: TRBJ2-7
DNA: TGTGCCACCGGCTACGGCTACGAGCAGTACTTC
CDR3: CATGYGYEQYF

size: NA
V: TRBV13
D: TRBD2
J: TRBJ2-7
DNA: TGTGCCAGCAGCACCTGGGGGGGGGGGATCTACGAGCAGTACTTC
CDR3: CASSTWGGGIYEQYF

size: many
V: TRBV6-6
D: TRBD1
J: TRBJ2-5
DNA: TGTGCCAGCAGGCCCCTGAATCCGACAGGGAAAGAGACCCAGTACTTC
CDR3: CASRPLNPTGKETQYF

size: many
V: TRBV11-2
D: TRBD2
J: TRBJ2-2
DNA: TGTGCCAGCAGCTTCTGGACTAGGGCTAACACCGGGGAGCTGTTTTTT
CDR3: CASSFWTRANTGELFF

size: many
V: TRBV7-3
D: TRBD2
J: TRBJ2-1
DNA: TGTGCCAGCAGCTTAAGAGCGGGGGGGCTTAGGGATGAGCAGTTCTTC
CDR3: CASSLRAGGLRDEQFF

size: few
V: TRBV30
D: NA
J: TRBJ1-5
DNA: TGTGCCTGGAGTGTCGACGCGGGACAGCCCCAGCATTTT
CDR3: CAWSVDAGQPQHF

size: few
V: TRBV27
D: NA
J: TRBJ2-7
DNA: TGTGCCAGCGCTTACAGCGGCATGGGTTTCGAGCAGTACTTC
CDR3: CASAYSGMGFEQYF

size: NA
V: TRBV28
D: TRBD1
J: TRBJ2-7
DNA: TGTGCCAGCAGTTTGCTCTCCTCCGGGACAGGGTTCTACGAGCAGTACTTC
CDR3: CASSLLSSGTGFYEQYF

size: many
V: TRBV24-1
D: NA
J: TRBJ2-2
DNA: TGTGCCACCAGTGTCGGGACATCGAGTCCCGGGGAGCTGTTTTTT
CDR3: CATSVGTSSPGELFF

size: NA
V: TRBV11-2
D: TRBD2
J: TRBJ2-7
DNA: TGTGCCAGCAGCCTTACTCTGGGACTAGCGGGCTCCTCGGGGGAGCAGTACTTC
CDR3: CASSLTLGLAGSSGEQYF

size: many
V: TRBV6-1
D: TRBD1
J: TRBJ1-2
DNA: TGTGCCAGCAGTGACTGGGACAGATCAAACTATGGCTACACCTTC
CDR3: CASSDWDRSNYGYTF

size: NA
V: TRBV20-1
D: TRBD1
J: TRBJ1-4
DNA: TGCAGTGCCAAGGACAGGGGGAGCGAAAAACTGTTTTTT
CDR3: CSAKDRGSEKLFF

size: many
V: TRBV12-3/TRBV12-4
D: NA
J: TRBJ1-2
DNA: TGTGCCAGCAGTTTGGCGTACGGCTACACCTTC
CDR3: CASSLAYGYTF

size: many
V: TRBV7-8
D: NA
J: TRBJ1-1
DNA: TGTGCCAGCAGCTTGAGGGGGGCCGAGGACACTGAAGCTTTCTTT
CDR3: CASSLRGAEDTEAFF

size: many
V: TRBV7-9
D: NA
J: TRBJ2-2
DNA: TGTGCCGGAAAGACAGTTAACACCGGGGAGCTGTTTTTT
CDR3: CAGKTVNTGELFF

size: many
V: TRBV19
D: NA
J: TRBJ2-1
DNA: TGTGCCAGTAGTATTATCCGGGATGTCCCCAATGAGCAGTTCTTC
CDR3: CASSIIRDVPNEQFF

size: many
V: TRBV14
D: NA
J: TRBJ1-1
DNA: TGTGCCAGCAGCCCAGAGGGATGGACTGAAGCTTTCTTT
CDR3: CASSPEGWTEAFF

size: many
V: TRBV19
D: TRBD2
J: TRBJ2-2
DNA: TGTGCCAGTGTGGGGCTAGCGGGGGCCAGCACCGGGGAGCTGTTTTTT
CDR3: CASVGLAGASTGELFF

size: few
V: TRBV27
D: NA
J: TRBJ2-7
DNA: TGTGCCAGCAGTTTAAAGGCGGGTTACAGGGACTACGAGCAGTACTTC
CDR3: CASSLKAGYRDYEQYF

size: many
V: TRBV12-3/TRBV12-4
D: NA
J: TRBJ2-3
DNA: TGTGCCAGCGGTCTAGGCTCAGATACGCAGTATTTT
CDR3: CASGLGSDTQYF

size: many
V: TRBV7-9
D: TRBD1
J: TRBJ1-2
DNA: TGTGCCAGCAGCTCGCCCGACAGGGGGCGCAGAGGCTACACCTTC
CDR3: CASSSPDRGRRGYTF

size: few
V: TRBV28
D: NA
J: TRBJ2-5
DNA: TGTGCCACTTACTCGGGTCTCCTTGCTCCGCAAGAGACCCAGTACTTC
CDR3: CATYSGLLAPQETQYF

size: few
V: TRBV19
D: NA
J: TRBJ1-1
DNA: TGTGCCAGTAGTGTGGACGGATTATTCACTGAAGCTTTCTTT
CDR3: CASSVDGLFTEAFF

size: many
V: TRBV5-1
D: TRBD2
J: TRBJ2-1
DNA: TGCGCCAGCAGCTCCCGACTAGCGGGAGGGCCTTACAATGAGCAGTTCTTC
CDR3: CASSSRLAGGPYNEQFF

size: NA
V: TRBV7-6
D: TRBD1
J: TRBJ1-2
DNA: TGTGCCAGCAGCTTAGCGGCAGGGAGGGGGCATGGCTACACCTTC
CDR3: CASSLAAGRGHGYTF

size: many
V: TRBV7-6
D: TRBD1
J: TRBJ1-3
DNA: TGTGCCAGCAGCTTAGCGAAGAGGGGGCCAGGAAACACCATATATTTT
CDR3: CASSLAKRGPGNTIYF

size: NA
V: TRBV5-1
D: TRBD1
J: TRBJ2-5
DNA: TGCGCCAGCAGCCTTGGACAGGCCCAAGAGACCCAGTACTTC
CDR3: CASSLGQAQETQYF

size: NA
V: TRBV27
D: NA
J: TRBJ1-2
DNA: TGTGCCAGCAGTGCAGGGGTCCACTATGGCTACACCTTC
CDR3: CASSAGVHYGYTF

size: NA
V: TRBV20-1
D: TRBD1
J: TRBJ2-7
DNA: TGCAGTGCTAGGGAGAAGCGGGACAGGGTCAAGCAGTACTTC
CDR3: CSAREKRDRVKQYF

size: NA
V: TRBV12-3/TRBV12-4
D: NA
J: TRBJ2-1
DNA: TGTGCCAGCAGTTTTCCCCCCGTAAACTACAATGAGCAGTTCTTC
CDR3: CASSFPPVNYNEQFF

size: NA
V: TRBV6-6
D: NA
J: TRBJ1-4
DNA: TGTGCCAGCAGTTACTCAGCAGGCGATGAAAAACTGTTTTTT
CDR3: CASSYSAGDEKLFF

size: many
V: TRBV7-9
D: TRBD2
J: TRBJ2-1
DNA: TGTGCCAGCAGCATCGGGACTAGCGGTTTCTACAATGAGCAGTTCTTC
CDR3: CASSIGTSGFYNEQFF

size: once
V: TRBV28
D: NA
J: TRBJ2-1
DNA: TGTGCCAGCAGCCTCCGGGACATGGAAAATGAGCAGTTCTTC
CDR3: CASSLRDMENEQFF

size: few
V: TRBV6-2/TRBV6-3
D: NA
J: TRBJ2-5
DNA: TGTGCCAGCAGTTACGGGCGGGCGAGGGAGACCCAGTACTTC
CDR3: CASSYGRARETQYF

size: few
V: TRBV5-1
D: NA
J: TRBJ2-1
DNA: TGCGCCAGCAGCTTCCAGGCCTCTGACAATGAGCAGTTCTTC
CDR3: CASSFQASDNEQFF